The 10 T cell receptor beta chains listed next were all sequenced from one sample in a study of immune evolution from preneoplasia to lung adenocarcinoma. Using immunoSEQ multiplex PCR, the repertoire was profiled, and TCRdb retains in-frame clones only, with some absent. Among fewer than 5,500 clones, over 80% were seen once, and the ten largest hold nearly 4%. What was sequenced was FFPE minimally invasive lung adenocarcinoma tissue. The receptors shown here come from a person aged 60-79 years with lung adenocarcinoma.

The chain couples TRBV4-1 to TRBJ2-5; D possibly corresponds to TRBD1 (6 bases). With 0 bases removed from V and 4 bases from J, the gap between germline ends came to 12 bases. Germline values: CDR1 MGHRA, CDR2 YSYEKL. The length of the CDR3 is 15 residues. CDR3 protein: CASSQEGTYRETQYF. In DNA form, the CDR3 reads TGCGCCAGCAGCCAAGAAGGGACATACCGAGAGACCCAGTACTTC.

Only one count was recorded for this clone. The chain couples TRBV9 to TRBJ1-2; D not resolved. V was pared by 0 bases and J by 9 bases, with 12 bases between. In germline, CDR1 is SGDLS, CDR2 YYNGEE. The CDR3 has 13 residues. The CDR3 region is CASSVAGKTSYTF. In nucleotides, the CDR3 is TGTGCCAGCAGCGTAGCCGGGAAAACAAGCTACACCTTC.

The chain combines TRBV11-2 with TRBJ1-6; D may be TRBD1 (5 bases). CDR3 length equals 18 residues. V lost 5 bases and J 7 bases, leaving 24 bases between the germline ends. Germline CDR1 reads SGHAT; CDR2 reads FQNNGV. The CDR3 is CASSPGEWPDLGNSPLHF. The CDR3 region has the DNA TGTGCCAGCAGCCCGGGGGAGTGGCCAGATCTGGGGAATTCACCCCTCCACTTT. The full variable domain, in which reference TRBV11-2 and TRBJ1-6 provide the parts outside the CDR3, is EAGVAQSPRYKIIEKRQSVAFWCNPISGHATLYWYQQILGQGPKLLIQFQNNGVVDDSQLPKDRFSAERLKGVDSTLKIQPAKLEDSAVYLCASSPGEWPDLGNSPLHFGNGTRLTVT.

This clone has only a few counts. The chain carries TRBV2 and TRBJ2-3; 8 bases line up with TRBD1. CDR3 length equals 14 residues. J was trimmed by 1 base and V by 8 bases; bases with no gene match: 5. The germline V gene encodes CDR1 SNHLY and CDR2 FYNNEI. CDR3 loop: CASEKDRGTDTQYF. DNA of the CDR3: TGTGCCAGCGAGAAGGACAGGGGCACAGATACGCAGTATTTT.

The chain recombines TRBV14 with TRBJ1-6; D possibly corresponds to TRBD1 (5 bases). V gave up 8 bases and J gave up 5 bases, with 13 bases separating them. Germline values: CDR1 SGHDN, CDR2 FVKESK. The CDR3 contains 14 residues. CDR3 protein: CASAGDRHNSPLHF. The DNA of the CDR3 is TGTGCCAGCGCCGGGGACCGTCATAATTCACCCCTCCACTTT.

This chain links TRBV2 with TRBJ1-1; perhaps TRBD1 as D (6 bases). The length of the CDR3 is 14 residues. V was pared by 6 bases and J by 2 bases, with 13 bases between. The V gene's germline CDR1 is SNHLY and CDR2 FYNNEI. The CDR3 spells CASRRRQVNTEAFF. DNA for the CDR3: TGTGCCAGCAGGAGAAGACAGGTAAACACTGAAGCTTTCTTT.

The sample holds a few counts of this clone. V is TRBV5-4 and J is TRBJ2-2, with 10 positions matching TRBD1. CDR1 and CDR2 from the germline V gene are SGHNT and YYREEE (reference sequence). CDR3 size: 15 residues. The V segment lost 4 bases and the J segment 6 bases; nucleotides outside the gene matches: 6. The CDR3 protein is CASSQGTGEPGELFF. In nucleotides, the CDR3 is TGTGCCAGCAGCCAGGGGACAGGGGAACCCGGGGAGCTGTTTTTT.

CDR3 nucleotides: TGTGCCAGCAGCTTAGAGGACAGGGAGCAGTATTTT. This sequence encodes CASSLEDREQYF. The chain uses TRBV7-9 and TRBJ2-3; 8 bases are shared with TRBD1. There are 12 residues in the CDR3. From germline, CDR1 is SEHNR and CDR2 FQNEAQ (reference sequence). V trimming: 1 base; J trimming: 11 bases; junction bases outside the gene matches: 2.

The gene calls are TRBV19 and TRBJ2-3; TRBD2 matches 8 bases. Looked up from germline, CDR1 is LNHDA and CDR2 is SQIVND (reference sequence). This CDR3 region has 13 residues. After removal of 3 bases from V and 11 bases from J, the junction contained 7 bases not matched to a gene. As DNA, the CDR3 is TGTGCCAGTAGTATCAGTGGGCTAGCGGGGCAGTATTTT. Translated: CASSISGLAGQYF.

The J gene is TRBJ2-7, the V gene TRBV28; D not certain. V dropped 7 bases and J dropped 6 bases, with 10 bases sitting between them. The CDR3 length is 11 residues. In germline, CDR1 is MDHEN, CDR2 SYDVKM. The CDR3 DNA reads TGTGCCAGCAACACTAACGGCGAGCAGTACTTC. This encodes CASNTNGEQYF.